A single sample is the source of the 32 T cell receptor beta chains below, sequenced in a study of T-cell memory formation after mild COVID-19. TCRdb called the 5' RACE reads again in MiXCR, with one record for every CDR3 protein. The data show around 130,000 distinct CDR3 sequences, roughly 6% seen once. The sample consisted of PBMCs or a T cell subset sorted from them (not recorded which). Receptors originate from an adult woman who had mild COVID-19 (a few samples of this study predate the infection). Cell type and time point are not known.

The chain has TRBV20-1 and TRBJ2-3; D is possibly TRBD2 (7 bases). Trimming took 0 bases from V and 2 from J, leaving 18 bases between them. The germline gives CDR1 DFQATT, CDR2 SNEGSKA (reference sequence). The CDR3 consists of 17 residues. CDR3 region: CSARDGEGGPFTDTQYF. CDR3 DNA: TGCAGTGCTAGAGATGGGGAGGGGGGGCCTTTCACAGATACGCAGTATTTT.

This clonotype was counted only a few times. The V gene is TRBV24-1, the J gene TRBJ2-3; D possibly matches TRBD1 or TRBD2 (5 bases each). This CDR3 is built from 15 residues. The V end was cut by 7 bases, the J end by 7 bases, with 20 bases between. Germline V gene lookup returns CDR1 KGHDR and CDR2 SFDVKD. CDR3 protein: CATSASGALRNTQYF. The DNA for the CDR3 is TGTGCCACCAGCGCCTCCGGGGCTCTTAGAAATACGCAGTATTTT.

This clonotype showed up just a few times. J is TRBJ2-1 and V is TRBV30; tentatively, D is TRBD2 (6 bases). Trimming took off 2 bases at V and 7 bases at J, with 12 bases between the two ends. The CDR3 loop spans 13 amino acids. Germline V CDR1 and CDR2: GTSNPN, SVGIG (reference sequence). The CDR3 bases are TGTGCCTGGAGTAAAAAAGGGAGGAATGAGCAGTTCTTC. This encodes CAWSKKGRNEQFF.

V usage is TRBV30 and J usage is TRBJ2-7, with D maybe TRBD1 (5 bases). The CDR3 sequence is 14 residues long. Germline values: CDR1 GTSNPN, CDR2 SVGIG (reference sequence). V shed 5 bases and J shed 4 bases, with 18 bases lying between them. Here the CDR3 DNA reads TGTGCCTGGTCAGGCCGGAGACAGTATTACGAGCAGTACTTC. Translating gives CAWSGRRQYYEQYF.

There are a few counts of this clonotype. The gene calls are TRBV12-5 and TRBJ1-2; D gene uncertain. Between the trimmed V and J ends, which lost 6 bases and 7 bases, there was a span of 18 bases. CDR1 is LGHNT and CDR2 is FRNRAP in the germline V gene. This CDR3 has 14 residues. CDR3 DNA sequence: TGTGCTAGTGGCGAGCCCCTCGTTTCTAGTGGCTACACCTTC. Translation gives CASGEPLVSSGYTF. Full variable domain (rest looked up from reference TRBV12-5 and TRBJ1-2): DARVTQTPRHKVTEMGQEVTMRCQPILGHNTVFWYRQTMMQGLELLAYFRNRAPLDDSGMPKDRFSAEMPDATLATLKIQPSEPRDSAVYFCASGEPLVSSGYTFGSGTRLTVV.

This clonotype was detected ten times or more. The V and J genes are TRBV20-1 and TRBJ2-5, with TRBD1 as a possible D gene (5 bases). V was shortened by 5 bases and J by 5 bases, with 21 bases between the two germline ends. The CDR3 spans 15 residues. The germline gives CDR1 DFQATT, CDR2 SNEGSKA (reference sequence). CDR3 sequence reads: CSASNTLRKGETQYF. The CDR3 nucleotides read TGCAGTGCTTCTAACACCCTCCGTAAGGGGGAGACCCAGTACTTC.

The chain carries TRBV20-1 and TRBJ2-7, with D possibly being TRBD1 (5 bases). The CDR3 consists of 13 residues. V was pared by 2 bases and J by 0 bases, with 8 bases between. Germline CDR1 and CDR2: DFQATT and SNEGSKA (reference sequence). CDR3 amino acids: CSARQGISYEQYF. The CDR3 coding sequence is TGCAGTGCTAGACAGGGAATCTCCTACGAGCAGTACTTC.

The chain combines TRBV12-3 or TRBV12-4 with TRBJ2-3; possibly TRBD1 or TRBD2 for D (5 bases each). Trimming cost V 5 bases and J 2 bases, with 17 bases left between them. This CDR3 spans 16 amino acids. This CDR3 reads CASSPGRRPYTDTQYF. CDR3 DNA sequence: TGTGCCAGCAGTCCGGGACGGAGGCCCTACACAGATACGCAGTATTTT.

The rearrangement uses TRBV10-3 and TRBJ1-6; the D gene is possibly TRBD1 (5 bases). V was pared by 2 bases and J by 5 bases, with 7 bases between. Germline CDR1 reads ENHRY; CDR2 reads SYGVKD. The CDR3 runs 14 residues. CDR3 in amino acids: CAISEGQNNSPLHF. Written as DNA, the CDR3 is TGTGCCATCAGTGAGGGACAAAATAATTCACCCCTCCACTTT.

The rearrangement uses TRBV5-1 and TRBJ1-1; D is uncertain. The CDR3 is made up of 15 amino acids. The germline V and J ends were trimmed by 4 bases and 2 bases, with 15 bases remaining between them. The germline CDR1 and CDR2 sequences are SGHRS and YFSETQ. This CDR3 reads CASSPLQGGNTEAFF. The DNA for the CDR3 is TGCGCCAGCAGCCCCCTCCAAGGTGGAAACACTGAAGCTTTCTTT.

This clonotype turned up a few times. V gene TRBV19 combines with J gene TRBJ2-3; D ambiguous. V shed 5 bases and J shed 7 bases, with 7 bases lying between them. The CDR3 is 11 amino acids. Germline CDR1 is LNHDA and CDR2 is SQIVND (reference sequence). The DNA for the CDR3 is TGTGCCAGTAGTTTGGAGTATACGCAGTATTTT. Protein sequence: CASSLEYTQYF.

The chain couples TRBV18 to TRBJ2-3; D ambiguous. V was shortened by 6 bases and J by 0 bases, with 13 bases between the two germline ends. The CDR3 runs to 15 residues. Germline V gene lookup returns CDR1 KGHSH and CDR2 LQKENI. CDR3 nucleotides: TGTGCCAGCTCTCCGGACGCAGCCAGCACAGATACGCAGTATTTT. It encodes CASSPDAASTDTQYF.

The chain combines TRBV27 with TRBJ2-3, with D maybe TRBD2 (5 bases). This CDR3 region has 14 residues. V lost 8 bases and J lost 4, with 16 bases in between. Looked up from germline, CDR1 is MNHEY and CDR2 is SMNVEV (reference sequence). DNA of the CDR3: TGTGCCAGCGGACGGAGGTCCAAGGCAGATACGCAGTATTTT. Amino acid sequence: CASGRRSKADTQYF.

The table lists this clonotype with many counts. The V and J genes are TRBV20-1 and TRBJ2-7, with 9 positions matching TRBD1. The CDR3 is 16 amino acids. With V trimmed by 1 base and J by 2 bases, 9 bases remained unmatched. Germline values: CDR1 DFQATT, CDR2 SNEGSKA (reference sequence). The CDR3 spells CSARVPGTGKPYEQYF. The CDR3 DNA follows: TGCAGTGCTAGAGTCCCCGGGACAGGGAAGCCCTACGAGCAGTACTTC.

This clonotype has only a few counts. CDR3 amino acids: CSGDPGSTDTQYF. For the CDR3, the DNA is TGCAGCGGTGATCCGGGATCGACAGATACGCAGTATTTT. The V gene is TRBV29-1, the J gene TRBJ2-3, with a tentative D call TRBD2 (5 bases). CDR1 and CDR2 (germline): SQVTM, ANQGSEA. This CDR3 contains 13 residues. Trimming removed 7 bases from V and 3 bases from J, with 14 bases in between.

This clonotype was counted between two and nine times. The chain employs TRBV18 and TRBJ1-1; no definite D call. The CDR3 is made up of 14 amino acids. Germline CDR1 is KGHSH and CDR2 is LQKENI. The ends were cut back, 5 bases at V and 3 bases at J, with 13 bases in the middle. CDR3 in DNA: TGTGCCAGCTCAATTCAAACGGACCACACTGAAGCTTTCTTT. Amino acid sequence: CASSIQTDHTEAFF.

This clonotype was seen more than once but under ten times. V and J are TRBV7-9 and TRBJ2-5, with D unresolved. Deletions cut 5 bases from V and 2 bases from J, with 21 bases between. Germline CDR1 and CDR2: SEHNR and FQNEAQ (reference sequence). This CDR3 region has 17 residues. This CDR3 reads CASSHKGASRRQETQYF. DNA for the CDR3: TGTGCCAGCAGCCACAAAGGCGCGTCGCGACGGCAAGAGACCCAGTACTTC.

This clonotype was found many times. The chain uses TRBV9 and TRBJ2-3; no clear D gene. This CDR3 is built from 15 residues. V was shortened by 0 bases and J by 0 bases, with 8 bases between the two germline ends. Germline V gene sequence: CDR1 SGDLS, CDR2 YYNGEE. The CDR3 region is CASSVAPSSTDTQYF. The CDR3 DNA reads TGTGCCAGCAGCGTAGCCCCCTCTAGCACAGATACGCAGTATTTT.

This clonotype was seen many times. The chain combines TRBV5-1 with TRBJ2-4; D is uncertain. The CDR3 extends over 13 amino acids. The germline V and J ends were trimmed by 3 bases and 5 bases, with 9 bases remaining between them. Germline V CDR1 and CDR2: SGHRS, YFSETQ. The CDR3, as DNA: TGCGCCAGCAGCTCCGGGCCCCAAAACATTCAGTACTTC. Its translation is CASSSGPQNIQYF.

This clonotype was observed at least ten times. The V call is TRBV9, the J call TRBJ2-2, with 8 bases that match TRBD1. This CDR3 contains 14 residues. J gave up 1 base and V 5 bases, and 1 base lay outside the gene matches. Germline CDR1 SGDLS, CDR2 YYNGEE. This CDR3 is CASRGTGNTGELFF. CDR3 DNA: TGTGCCAGCAGGGGGACAGGGAACACCGGGGAGCTGTTTTTT.

V gene TRBV12-3 or TRBV12-4 combines with J gene TRBJ1-1; 7 nucleotides agree with TRBD1. J gave up 7 bases and V 7 bases, and 9 bases lay outside the gene matches. This CDR3 is 13 amino acids long. CDR3 nucleotides: TGTGCCAGCACCATAAACAGGGGACTTGAAGCTTTCTTT. Protein sequence: CASTINRGLEAFF.

This clonotype was counted a few times. J is TRBJ2-5 and V is TRBV18; TRBD1 is a possible D gene (5 bases). Germline V CDR1 and CDR2: KGHSH, LQKENI. V was pared by 2 bases and J by 5 bases, with 15 bases between. The CDR3 has 15 amino acids. CDR3 protein: CASSPAVGLRETQYF. Here the CDR3 DNA reads TGTGCCAGCTCACCAGCCGTGGGGCTCCGCGAGACCCAGTACTTC.

This clonotype appeared a few times. V and J are TRBV30 and TRBJ2-2, with a weak D call TRBD2 (5 bases). From germline, CDR1 is GTSNPN and CDR2 SVGIG (reference sequence). The CDR3 totals 13 residues. The V end lost 2 bases, the J end lost 5 bases, and 9 bases lay between the germline ends. The CDR3 bases are TGTGCCTGGAGTCTGAGGGTGACCGGGGAGCTGTTTTTT. The encoded protein is CAWSLRVTGELFF.

This clonotype was picked up a small number of times. V is TRBV29-1 and J is TRBJ2-1; D is ambiguous. The V gene's germline CDR1 is SQVTM and CDR2 ANQGSEA. V lost 4 bases to trimming and J lost 11 bases, with 9 bases between them. The CDR3 runs 10 residues. The CDR3 nucleotides read TGCAGCGTTGGTGAGGCTCAGCAGTTCTTC. Its protein is CSVGEAQQFF.

At least ten counts were recorded for this clonotype. The V gene is TRBV15, the J gene TRBJ1-1; D possibly corresponds to TRBD1 (5 bases). V lost 10 bases, J lost 4 bases, and 10 bases lay in between. Germline CDR1 reads LNHNV; CDR2 reads YYDKDF (reference sequence). The CDR3 consists of 11 residues. CDR3 bases: TGTGCCATCTCAGGGCGCACTGAAGCTTTCTTT. Protein product: CAISGRTEAFF.

The sample holds a few counts of this clonotype. This CDR3 reads CASSLQDSGNTIYF. Here the CDR3 DNA reads TGCGCCAGCAGCTTGCAGGACTCCGGAAACACCATATATTTT. The chain couples TRBV5-1 to TRBJ1-3; D is ambiguous. The length of the CDR3 is 14 residues. Trimming cost V 1 base and J 4 bases, with 9 bases left between them. Germline CDR1 SGHRS, CDR2 YFSETQ.

This chain uses TRBV24-1 with TRBJ2-3; 15 positions agree with TRBD2. The CDR3 sequence is 18 residues long. Germline V lookup: CDR1 KGHDR, CDR2 SFDVKD. V lost 5 bases, J lost 3 bases, and 8 bases stayed unmatched. The CDR3 DNA is TGTGCCACCAGTGTCCGGACTAGCGGGAGGGCCCGGACAGATACGCAGTATTTT. It encodes CATSVRTSGRARTDTQYF.

This clonotype was recorded at least ten times. The J gene is TRBJ2-5, the V gene TRBV9; the match to TRBD1 covers 10 bases. With V trimmed by 3 bases and J by 2 bases, 4 bases remained unmatched. The CDR3 has 15 amino acids. In germline, CDR1 is SGDLS, CDR2 YYNGEE. CDR3 residues: CASSDGQGGQETQYF. CDR3 sequence (DNA): TGTGCCAGCAGCGACGGACAGGGGGGTCAAGAGACCCAGTACTTC.

This clonotype was seen a handful of times. The V call is TRBV5-6, the J call TRBJ1-4; D unresolved. Trimming left V 0 bases short and J 7 bases short, with 4 bases between. Germline lookup yields CDR1 SGHDT and CDR2 YYEEEE. There are 12 residues in the CDR3. The CDR3, as DNA: TGTGCCAGCAGCTTGGTTGGTGAAAAACTGTTTTTT. Its protein product is CASSLVGEKLFF.

This clonotype showed up just a few times. J is TRBJ2-4 and V is TRBV5-1; 10 bases match TRBD1. The junction had 8 bases not matched to a gene; V was cut back by 2 bases and J by 6 bases. The CDR3 extends over 16 amino acids. Germline V gene lookup returns CDR1 SGHRS and CDR2 YFSETQ. CDR3 protein: CASSFSTRDRGNIQYF. The CDR3 DNA follows: TGCGCCAGCAGCTTCTCGACCCGGGACAGGGGAAACATTCAGTACTTC. Based on the CDR3 plus reference TRBV5-1 and TRBJ2-4, the full variable domain is KAGVTQTPRYLIKTRGQQVTLSCSPISGHRSVSWYQQTPGQGLQFLFEYFSETQRNKGNFPGRFSGRQFSNSRSEMNVSTLELGDSALYLCASSFSTRDRGNIQYFGAGTRLSVL.

This clonotype appeared many times. The chain recombines TRBV15 with TRBJ1-5; the D gene is possibly TRBD1 (5 bases). The ends were cut back, 9 bases at V and 7 bases at J, with 16 bases in the middle. The germline gives CDR1 LNHNV, CDR2 YYDKDF (reference sequence). The CDR3 consists of 13 residues. Here the CDR3 DNA reads TGTGCCACACATGGGGCGGTCGGGCAGCCCCAGCATTTT. It specifies CATHGAVGQPQHF.

Of note for this clonotype: A read error may produce the germline difference seen at one junction end. The chain has TRBV5-1 and TRBJ1-1, with TRBD1 matching 8 bases. CDR1 and CDR2 from the germline V gene are SGHRS and YFSETQ. The CDR3 runs to 15 residues. The chain's CDR3 is CASSYRTGGGTAAFF. CDR3 coding DNA: TGCGCCAGCAGCTACCGAACAGGGGGAGGCACTGCAGCTTTCTTT.